The clone carrying this T cell receptor beta chain was picked up many times. This specimen comes from a study of neurological immune-mediated disorders. One entry per CDR3 protein results from TCRdb running MiXCR on the 5' RACE reads. The sample includes over 65,000 distinct CDR3 sequences, about 9.4% of them seen just once. The material sequenced was PBMCs. The TCR sequence derives from a man aged 50 to 59 in good health.

CDR3 sequence reads: CASSQEAGGDEQYF. DNA of the CDR3: TGTGCCAGCAGCCAAGAAGCGGGGGGGGACGAGCAGTACTTC. This rearrangement joins TRBV4-2 to TRBJ2-7, with TRBD2 matching 10 bases. V lost 0 bases, J lost 5 bases, and 1 base stayed unmatched. This CDR3 has 14 amino acids. Germline V gives CDR1 LGHNA, CDR2 YNFKEQ.